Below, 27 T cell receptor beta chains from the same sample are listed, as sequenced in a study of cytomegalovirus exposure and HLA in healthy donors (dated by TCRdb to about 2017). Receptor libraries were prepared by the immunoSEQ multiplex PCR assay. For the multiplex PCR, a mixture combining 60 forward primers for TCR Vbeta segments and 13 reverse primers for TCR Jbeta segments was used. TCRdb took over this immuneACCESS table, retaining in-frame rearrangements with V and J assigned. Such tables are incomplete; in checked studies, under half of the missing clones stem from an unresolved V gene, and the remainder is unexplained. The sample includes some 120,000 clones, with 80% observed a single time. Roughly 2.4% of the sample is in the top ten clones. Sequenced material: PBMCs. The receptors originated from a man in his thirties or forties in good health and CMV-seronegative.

The CDR3 sequence is CASSSMGSQLTDTQYF. CDR3 nucleotides: TGCGCCAGCAGCTCAATGGGCTCCCAGCTAACAGATACGCAGTATTTT. The chain has TRBV5-1 and TRBJ2-3; unclear D gene. Trimming took off 3 bases at V and 3 bases at J, with 17 bases between the two ends. CDR3 length: 16 residues. Germline V gives CDR1 SGHRS, CDR2 YFSETQ.

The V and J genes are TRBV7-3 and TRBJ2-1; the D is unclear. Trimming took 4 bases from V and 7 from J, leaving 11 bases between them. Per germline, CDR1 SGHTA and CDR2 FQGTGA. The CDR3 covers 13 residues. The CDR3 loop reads CASSSEIENEQFF. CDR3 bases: TGTGCCAGCAGCTCCGAGATCGAGAATGAGCAGTTCTTC.

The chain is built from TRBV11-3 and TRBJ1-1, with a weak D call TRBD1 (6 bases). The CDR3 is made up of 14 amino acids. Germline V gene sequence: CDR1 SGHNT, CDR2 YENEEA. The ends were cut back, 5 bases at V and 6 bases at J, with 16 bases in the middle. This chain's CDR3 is CASSARGGNSEAFF. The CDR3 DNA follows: TGTGCCAGCAGCGCACGAGGGGGTAACTCTGAAGCTTTCTTT.

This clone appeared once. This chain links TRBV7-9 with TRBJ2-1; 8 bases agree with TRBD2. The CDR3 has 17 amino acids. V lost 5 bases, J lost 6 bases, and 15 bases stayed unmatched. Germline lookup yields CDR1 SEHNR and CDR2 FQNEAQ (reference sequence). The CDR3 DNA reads TGTGCCAGCAGCCCAGAGCACGGAGGGGGACTAGTCAATGAGCAGTTCTTC. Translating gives CASSPEHGGGLVNEQFF.

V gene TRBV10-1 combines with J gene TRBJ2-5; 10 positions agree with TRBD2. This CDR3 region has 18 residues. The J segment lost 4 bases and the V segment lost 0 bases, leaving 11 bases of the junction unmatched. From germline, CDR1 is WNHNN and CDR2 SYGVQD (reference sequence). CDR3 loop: CASSESTRASGRGETQYF. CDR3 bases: TGCGCCAGCAGTGAGTCGACTCGGGCTAGCGGGAGAGGAGAGACCCAGTACTTC.

The CDR3 sequence is CASGLVLRGLAVSFYEQYF. The CDR3 bases are TGTGCTAGTGGTTTGGTACTACGGGGACTAGCGGTTAGTTTCTACGAGCAGTACTTC. This rearrangement joins TRBV12-5 to TRBJ2-7; the match to TRBD2 covers 11 bases. Per the germline V gene, CDR1 is LGHNT and CDR2 is FRNRAP. This CDR3 region has 19 residues. The trim removed 0 bases at V and 3 bases at J, leaving 13 bases unmatched.

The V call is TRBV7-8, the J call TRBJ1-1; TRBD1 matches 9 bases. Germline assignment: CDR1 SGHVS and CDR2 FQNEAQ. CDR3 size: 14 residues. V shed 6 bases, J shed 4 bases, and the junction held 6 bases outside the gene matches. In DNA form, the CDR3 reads TGTGCCAGCAGTCGTTCGACAGGGGGCACTGAAGCTTTCTTT. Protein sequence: CASSRSTGGTEAFF.

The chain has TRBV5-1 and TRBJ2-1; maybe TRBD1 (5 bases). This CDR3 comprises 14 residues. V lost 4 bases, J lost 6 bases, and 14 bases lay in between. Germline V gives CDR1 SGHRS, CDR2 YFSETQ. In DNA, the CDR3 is TGCGCCAGCAGCCTAGGGGCAGGGATCAATGAGCAGTTCTTC. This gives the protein CASSLGAGINEQFF. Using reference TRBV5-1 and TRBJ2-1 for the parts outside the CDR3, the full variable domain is KAGVTQTPRYLIKTRGQQVTLSCSPISGHRSVSWYQQTPGQGLQFLFEYFSETQRNKGNFPGRFSGRQFSNSRSEMNVSTLELGDSALYLCASSLGAGINEQFFGPGTRLTVL.

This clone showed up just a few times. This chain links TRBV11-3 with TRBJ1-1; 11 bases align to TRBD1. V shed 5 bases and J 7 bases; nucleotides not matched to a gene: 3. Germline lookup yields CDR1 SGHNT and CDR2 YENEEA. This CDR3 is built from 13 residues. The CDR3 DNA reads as TGTGCCAGCAGCCTAGGGACAGGGGGTGAAGCTTTCTTT. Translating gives CASSLGTGGEAFF.

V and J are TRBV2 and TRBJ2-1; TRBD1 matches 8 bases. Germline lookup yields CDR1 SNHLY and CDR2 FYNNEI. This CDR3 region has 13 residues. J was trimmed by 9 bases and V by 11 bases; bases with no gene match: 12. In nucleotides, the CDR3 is TGTGCCCGTCGGGGGACAGGTCTTTCTGAGCAGTTCTTC. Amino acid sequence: CARRGTGLSEQFF.

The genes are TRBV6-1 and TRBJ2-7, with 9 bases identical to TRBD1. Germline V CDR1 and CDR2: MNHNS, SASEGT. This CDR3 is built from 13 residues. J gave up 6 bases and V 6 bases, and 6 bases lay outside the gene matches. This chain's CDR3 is CASRGTGLGEQYF. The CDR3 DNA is TGTGCCAGCAGGGGGACAGGGTTGGGCGAGCAGTACTTC.

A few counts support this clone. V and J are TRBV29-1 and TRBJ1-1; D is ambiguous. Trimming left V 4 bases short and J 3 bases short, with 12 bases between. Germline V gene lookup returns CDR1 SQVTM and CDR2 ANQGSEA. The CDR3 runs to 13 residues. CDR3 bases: TGCAGCGTTGGTAGCGGGAAGGACACTGAAGCTTTCTTT. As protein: CSVGSGKDTEAFF.

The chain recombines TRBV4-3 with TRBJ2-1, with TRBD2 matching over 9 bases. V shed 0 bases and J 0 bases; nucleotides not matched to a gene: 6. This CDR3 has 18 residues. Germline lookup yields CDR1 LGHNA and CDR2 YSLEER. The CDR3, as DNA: TGCGCCAGCAGCCAAGATGCCCTAGCGGGGATCTCCTACAATGAGCAGTTCTTC. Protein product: CASSQDALAGISYNEQFF.

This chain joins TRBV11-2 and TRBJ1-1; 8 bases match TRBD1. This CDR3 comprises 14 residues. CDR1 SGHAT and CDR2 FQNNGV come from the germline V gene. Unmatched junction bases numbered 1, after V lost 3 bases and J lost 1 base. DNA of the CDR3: TGTGCCAGCAGCTTCGGACAGGGGAACACTGAAGCTTTCTTT. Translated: CASSFGQGNTEAFF.

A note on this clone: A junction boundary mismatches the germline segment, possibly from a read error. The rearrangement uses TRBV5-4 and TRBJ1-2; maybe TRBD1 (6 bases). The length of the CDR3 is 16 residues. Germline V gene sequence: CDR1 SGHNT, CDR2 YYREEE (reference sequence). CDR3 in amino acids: CASSSLSQGPGRGYPF. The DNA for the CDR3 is TGTGCCAGCAGCTCGTTGAGTCAGGGGCCCGGGAGGGGCTACCCCTTC.

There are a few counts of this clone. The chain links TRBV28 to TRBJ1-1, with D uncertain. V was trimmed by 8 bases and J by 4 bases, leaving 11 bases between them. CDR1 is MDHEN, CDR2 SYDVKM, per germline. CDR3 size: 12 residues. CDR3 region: CASCGLITEAFF. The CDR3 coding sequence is TGTGCCAGCTGTGGACTTATCACTGAAGCTTTCTTT. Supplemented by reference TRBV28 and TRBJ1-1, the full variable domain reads DVKVTQSSRYLVKRTGEKVFLECVQDMDHENMFWYRQDPGLGLRLIYFSYDVKMKEKGDIPEGYSVSREKKERFSLILESASTNQTSMYLCASCGLITEAFFGQGTRLTVV.

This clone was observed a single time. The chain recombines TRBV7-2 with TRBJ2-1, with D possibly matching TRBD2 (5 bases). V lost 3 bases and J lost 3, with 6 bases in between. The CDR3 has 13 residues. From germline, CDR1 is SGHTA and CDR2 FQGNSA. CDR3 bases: TGTGCCAGCAGCTTCCGGGACTACAATGAGCAGTTCTTC. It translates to CASSFRDYNEQFF.

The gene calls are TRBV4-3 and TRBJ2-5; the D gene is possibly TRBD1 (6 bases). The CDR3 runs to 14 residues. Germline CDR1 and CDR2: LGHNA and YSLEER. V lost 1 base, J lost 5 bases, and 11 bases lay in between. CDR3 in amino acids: CASSQVWGLETQYF. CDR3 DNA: TGCGCCAGCAGCCAAGTCTGGGGGCTTGAGACCCAGTACTTC.

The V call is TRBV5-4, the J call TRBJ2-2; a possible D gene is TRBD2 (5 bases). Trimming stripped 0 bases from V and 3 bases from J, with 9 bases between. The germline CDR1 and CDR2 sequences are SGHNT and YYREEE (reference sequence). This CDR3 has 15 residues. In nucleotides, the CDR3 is TGTGCCAGCAGCTTGGGCCTAGCCCACACCGGGGAGCTGTTTTTT. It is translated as CASSLGLAHTGELFF.

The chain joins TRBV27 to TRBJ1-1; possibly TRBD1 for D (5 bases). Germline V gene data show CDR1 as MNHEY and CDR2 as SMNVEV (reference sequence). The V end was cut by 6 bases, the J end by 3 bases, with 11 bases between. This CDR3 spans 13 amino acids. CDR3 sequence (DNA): TGTGCCAGCAGCACAGGTTGGGACACTGAAGCTTTCTTT. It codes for CASSTGWDTEAFF.

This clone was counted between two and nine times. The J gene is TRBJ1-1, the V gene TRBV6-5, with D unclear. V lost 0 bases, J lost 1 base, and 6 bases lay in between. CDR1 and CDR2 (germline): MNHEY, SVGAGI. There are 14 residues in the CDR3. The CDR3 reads CASSYSSKNTEAFF. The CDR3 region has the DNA TGTGCCAGCAGTTACTCTTCCAAGAACACTGAAGCTTTCTTT.

The CDR3 bases are TGTGCCAGCAGCGTAGCGTTCTCAGGGGGGACTGGCGGGGAGCTGTTTTTT. Its protein is CASSVAFSGGTGGELFF. The rearrangement links TRBV9 to TRBJ2-2; TRBD1 might be the D (7 bases). V gave up 0 bases and J gave up 7 bases, with 19 bases separating them. The germline V gene encodes CDR1 SGDLS and CDR2 YYNGEE. The CDR3 is 17 amino acids.

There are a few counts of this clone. The CDR3 sequence: CAARMGGANTGELFF. CDR3 nucleotides: TGTGCCGCCCGGATGGGAGGGGCTAACACCGGGGAGCTGTTTTTT. The chain is built from TRBV28 and TRBJ2-2; 7 bases fit TRBD2. V trimming: 11 bases; J trimming: 2 bases; junction bases outside the gene matches: 11. This CDR3 is 15 amino acids long. Looked up from germline, CDR1 is MDHEN and CDR2 is SYDVKM.

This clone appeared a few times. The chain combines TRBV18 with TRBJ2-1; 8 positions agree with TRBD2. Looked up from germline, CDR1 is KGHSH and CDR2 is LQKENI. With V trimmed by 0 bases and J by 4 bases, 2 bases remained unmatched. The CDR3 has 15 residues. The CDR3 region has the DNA TGTGCCAGCTCACCACCGGGACTAGAGTACAATGAGCAGTTCTTC. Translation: CASSPPGLEYNEQFF.

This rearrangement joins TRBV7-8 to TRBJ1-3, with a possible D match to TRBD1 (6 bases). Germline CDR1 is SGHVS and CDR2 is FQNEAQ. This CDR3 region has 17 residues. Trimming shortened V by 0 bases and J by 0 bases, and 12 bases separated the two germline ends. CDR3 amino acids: CASSLATGSRSGNTIYF. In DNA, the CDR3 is TGTGCCAGCAGCTTAGCTACAGGGAGCCGCTCTGGAAACACCATATATTTT.

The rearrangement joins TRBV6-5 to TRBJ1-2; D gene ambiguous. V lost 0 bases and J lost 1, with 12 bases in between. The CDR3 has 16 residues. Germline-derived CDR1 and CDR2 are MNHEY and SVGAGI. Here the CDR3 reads CASSYSINGGNYGYTF. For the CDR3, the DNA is TGTGCCAGCAGTTACTCTATAAATGGCGGTAACTATGGCTACACCTTC.

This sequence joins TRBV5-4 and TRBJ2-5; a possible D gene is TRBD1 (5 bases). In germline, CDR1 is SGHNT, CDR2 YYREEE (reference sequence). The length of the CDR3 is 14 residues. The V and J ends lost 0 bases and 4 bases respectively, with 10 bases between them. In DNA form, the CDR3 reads TGTGCCAGCAGCTTGGATCCCGACAGAGAGACCCAGTACTTC. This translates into CASSLDPDRETQYF. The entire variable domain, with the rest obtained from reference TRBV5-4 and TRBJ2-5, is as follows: ETGVTQSPTHLIKTRGQQVTLRCSSQSGHNTVSWYQQALGQGPQFIFQYYREEENGRGNFPPRFSGLQFPNYSSELNVNALELDDSALYLCASSLDPDRETQYFGPGTRLLVL.